One and the same sample provided the 13 T cell receptor beta chains below, sequenced in a study of blood T cell repertoires in COVID-19. The data were produced by immunoSEQ multiplex PCR, yet TCRdb's version contains in-frame clones alone and is incomplete. The table lists about 240,000 clones, about four fifths of them singletons, with around 3.5% in the top ten. Material for sequencing was peripheral blood. These receptors all stem from a woman aged 18-29 years with acute or convalescent COVID-19.

The chain combines TRBV7-3 with TRBJ2-1; D is undetermined. Trimming took off 0 bases at V and 12 bases at J, with 9 bases between the two ends. The V gene's germline CDR1 is SGHTA and CDR2 FQGTGA. The length of the CDR3 is 12 residues. The CDR3 spells CASSLTTYPQFF. CDR3 in DNA: TGTGCCAGCAGCTTAACAACCTACCCGCAGTTCTTC.

The V call is TRBV6-5, the J call TRBJ2-1; 7 bases fit TRBD2. In germline, CDR1 is MNHEY, CDR2 SVGAGI. J was trimmed by 9 bases and V by 5 bases; bases with no gene match: 10. CDR3 length: 14 residues. CDR3 coding DNA: TGTGCCAGCAGTCTAAGTACTAGCGTGGGTGAGCAGTTCTTC. Encoded protein: CASSLSTSVGEQFF.

The V gene is TRBV21-1, the J gene TRBJ2-1; the table gives TRBD1 as D, unverified against the DNA. TRBV21-1 is designated a pseudogene. The CDR3 is made up of 17 amino acids. CDR3 sequence reads: CASSGTGGRNTMDEQFF. CDR3 DNA sequence: TGTGCCAGCAGCGGGACAGGGGGTCGAAATACGATGGATGAGCAGTTCTTC.

The V gene is TRBV6-5, the J gene TRBJ1-5; D uncertain. Trimming took off 0 bases at V and 6 bases at J, with 12 bases between the two ends. CDR3 length: 15 amino acids. CDR1 and CDR2 from the germline V gene are MNHEY and SVGAGI. The CDR3 bases are TGTGCCAGCAGTTACTCTCCGGGAGAGGGTCAGCCCCAGCATTTT. It encodes CASSYSPGEGQPQHF.

The chain carries TRBV11-1 and TRBJ2-1, with TRBD2 matching 7 bases. The CDR3 has 15 residues. J gave up 9 bases and V 3 bases, and 11 bases lay outside the gene matches. CDR1 SGHAT and CDR2 FQDESV come from the germline V gene (reference sequence). Here the CDR3 reads CASSLQGEGPGEQFF. DNA of the CDR3: TGTGCCAGCAGCTTGCAAGGGGAGGGGCCTGGTGAGCAGTTCTTC.

This chain uses TRBV28 with TRBJ2-7; TRBD1 is a possible D gene (5 bases). The CDR3 sequence is 14 residues long. V was shortened by 5 bases and J by 2 bases, with 13 bases between the two germline ends. Germline CDR1 MDHEN, CDR2 SYDVKM. The CDR3 here is CASSIPDTPYEQYF. DNA of the CDR3: TGTGCCAGCAGTATACCGGACACGCCCTACGAGCAGTACTTC.

This clone was recorded once. The rearrangement links TRBV4-2 to TRBJ1-1; TRBD1 matches 7 bases. The V segment lost 4 bases and the J segment 0 bases; nucleotides outside the gene matches: 8. The germline gives CDR1 LGHNA, CDR2 YNFKEQ. The CDR3 is made up of 16 amino acids. The CDR3: CASSRGDTGVNTEAFF. The CDR3 DNA is TGTGCCAGCAGCCGGGGCGACACAGGGGTGAACACTGAAGCTTTCTTT.

This clone came up a few times. The V call is TRBV28, the J call TRBJ2-1; TRBD1 matches at 7 bases. Germline CDR1 and CDR2: MDHEN and SYDVKM. With 7 bases clipped from V and 0 bases from J, the junction kept 3 bases outside the gene matches. The CDR3 sequence is 14 residues long. In DNA, the CDR3 is TGTGCCAGCAAGGCAGGGGGCTCCTACAATGAGCAGTTCTTC. The encoded protein is CASKAGGSYNEQFF. The whole variable domain, remainder taken from reference TRBV28 and TRBJ2-1, is DVKVTQSSRYLVKRTGEKVFLECVQDMDHENMFWYRQDPGLGLRLIYFSYDVKMKEKGDIPEGYSVSREKKERFSLILESASTNQTSMYLCASKAGGSYNEQFFGPGTRLTVL.

The chain carries TRBV6-7 and TRBJ2-4, with 8 bases identical to TRBD2. TRBV6-7 is an open reading frame, and its role is uncertain. Trimming at V came to 2 bases and at J to 0 bases, leaving 12 bases not matched to a gene. The CDR3 runs to 19 residues. CDR3 protein: CASSYPPMERGLAKNIQYF. The CDR3 nucleotides are TGTGCCAGCAGTTACCCCCCCATGGAGCGGGGGCTAGCCAAAAACATTCAGTACTTC.

The chain joins TRBV6-5 to TRBJ1-4, with 8 bases identical to TRBD1. V was pared by 0 bases and J by 6 bases, with 3 bases of the junction left unmatched. This CDR3 is 15 amino acids long. Per the germline V gene, CDR1 is MNHEY and CDR2 is SVGAGI. CDR3 nucleotides: TGTGCCAGCAGTTACTCACAGGGGGTGGATGAAAAACTGTTTTTT. Translation gives CASSYSQGVDEKLFF.

This clone was found once. The genes are TRBV3-1 (or the pseudogene TRBV3-2) and TRBJ1-2; perhaps TRBD1 as D (5 bases). V lost 8 bases to trimming and J lost 7 bases, with 29 bases between them. This CDR3 has 17 amino acids. The germline V gene has CDR1 LGHDT and CDR2 YNNKEL (reference sequence). CDR3 DNA: TGTGCCAGCGCCCGATCGTGTTCCAGGGCCCCCCGAATTGGCTACACCTTC. Amino acid sequence: CASARSCSRAPRIGYTF.

The chain carries TRBV4-1 and TRBJ2-1; D perhaps matches TRBD2 (5 bases). CDR1 is MGHRA and CDR2 is YSYEKL in the germline V gene. V lost 0 bases to trimming and J lost 6 bases, with 12 bases between them. The CDR3 extends over 15 amino acids. The CDR3 DNA is TGCGCCAGCAGCCAAGATGTGCGGGCACCCAATGAGCAGTTCTTC. This gives the protein CASSQDVRAPNEQFF.

CDR3 in DNA: TGTGCCAGCAGCCAATACAATCAGCCCCAGCATTTT. This codes for CASSQYNQPQHF. V usage is TRBV7-8 and J usage is TRBJ1-5, with D hard to call. The V end lost 5 bases, the J end lost 3 bases, and 5 bases lay between the germline ends. Germline values: CDR1 SGHVS, CDR2 FQNEAQ. This CDR3 region has 12 residues. Full variable domain (remainder filled in from reference TRBV7-8 and TRBJ1-5): GAGVSQSPRYKVAKRGQDVALRCDPISGHVSLFWYQQALGQGPEFLTYFQNEAQLDKSGLPSDRFFAERPEGSVSTLKIQRTQQEDSAVYLCASSQYNQPQHFGDGTRLSIL.